This T cell receptor beta chain was sequenced during a study of T cells in women clearing cervical HPV infection. Study observations and caveats: Effector/memory and HPV-specific T cells were not isolated, and association timing is unknown. CIN3+ cases had significantly higher TCR repertoire richness than controls, but evenness did not differ.

Produced via immunoSEQ multiplex PCR; TCRdb's table is partial and in-frame only. Recorded for this sample: fewer than 30,000 clones. Worth noting for this clone: Its antigen is unidentified. The CDR3 end falls 3 residues outside the read, so it is completed with the germline J gene.

The CDR3 is made up of 13 amino acids. Germline V gene data show CDR1 as LNHDA and CDR2 as SQIVND (reference sequence). The chain uses TRBV19 and TRBJ1-2; D is unresolved. The sequencing sample was made of blood buffy coat. This receptor was obtained from a woman between 18 and 69 years old with a cervical HPV16 infection that either progressed to CIN3+ or cleared (not recorded which). The sequenced CDR3 bases are TGTGCCAGTAGTTCTCGAGGGTTTTACGAC. Amino acid sequence: CASSSRGFYD. The full-length CDR3 reads as CASSSRGFYDYTF.